A single T cell receptor (beta chain) is shown here with its context. This clonotype was counted many times. Its antigen is unknown. No much larger clonotype is one base removed from it; base qualities were not supplied. The data stem from a study of T cell repertoires in cytomegalovirus infection (dated by TCRdb to about 2019). Concerning the study at large: Peptide stimulations targeted recently identified HLA-C-restricted CMV epitopes, whose presentation resists viral immunomodulation, together with well-studied HLA-B-restricted epitopes. Donor HLA type was relevant to the analysis, because carriage of CMV infection together with the matching HLA type was indicated by public TCR beta signatures. Broader findings and caveats from the paper: The ex vivo response was dominated by HLA-C-restricted CMV-specific TCR beta clonotypes, which also provided the single most frequent clonotype in two of eight donors. In both this cohort and an independent roughly 400-donor cohort, the cumulative frequency of public TCR beta family members distinguished carriers of CMV infection plus the relevant HLA type.

CDR1 is given as SEHNR and CDR2 as FQNEAQ, both from the germline V gene (reference sequence). Inclusive of the bounding cysteine and phenylalanine, the CDR3 is 11 residues long. Here the CDR3 DNA is all that survives: 33 bases in frame from base 1. V and J are truncated by 5 bases and 2 bases respectively, leaving an intervening sequence of 4 bases. Data came from an Illumina HiSeq 1500. TCRdb took the public reads, trimmed them with fastp at Q25, ran MiXCR for clone calling and kept in-frame beta chains. Identical CDR3 protein sequences are pooled into one entry, listed with their most common genes and DNA. In all, the sample holds roughly 49,000 distinct CDR3 sequences, and 20% to 25% of those were seen once. 70% to 90% of the sample belongs to the ten largest clones. Explained via the paper, the treatment or condition label denotes: in vitro stimulation with specific CMV peptide epitopes to enrich CMV-specific T cells.

The sample here was CD8+ T cells from cultured PBMCs, taken from culture after CMV antigen stimulation. The chain is made from TRBV7-9 and TRBJ2-7, with the D gene not clear enough to name. The receptor was isolated from a human donor in good health (CMV status not recorded). Some clones in this sample may be carry-over from other donors' samples. This receptor has the CDR3 CASSRTYEQYF. The nucleotides read TGTGCCAGCAGCCGGACCTACGAGCAGTACTTC.